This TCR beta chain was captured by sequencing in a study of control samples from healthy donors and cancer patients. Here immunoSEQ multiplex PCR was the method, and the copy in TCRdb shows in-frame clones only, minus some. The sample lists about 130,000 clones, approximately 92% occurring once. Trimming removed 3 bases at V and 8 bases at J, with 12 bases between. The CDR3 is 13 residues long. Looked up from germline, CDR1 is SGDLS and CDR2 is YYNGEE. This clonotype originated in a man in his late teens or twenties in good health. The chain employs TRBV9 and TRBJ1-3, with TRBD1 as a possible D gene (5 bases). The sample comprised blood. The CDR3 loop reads CASSGGGEDTIYF. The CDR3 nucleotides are TGTGCCAGCAGCGGGGGCGGTGAGGACACCATATATTTT.